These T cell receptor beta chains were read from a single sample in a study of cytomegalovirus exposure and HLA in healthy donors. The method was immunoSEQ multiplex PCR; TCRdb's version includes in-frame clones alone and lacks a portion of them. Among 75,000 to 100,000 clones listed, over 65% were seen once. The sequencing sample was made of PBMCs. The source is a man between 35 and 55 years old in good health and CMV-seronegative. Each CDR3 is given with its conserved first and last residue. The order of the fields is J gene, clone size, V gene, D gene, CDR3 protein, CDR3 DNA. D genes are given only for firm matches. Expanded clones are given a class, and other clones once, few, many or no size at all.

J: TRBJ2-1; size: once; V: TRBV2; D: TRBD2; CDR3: CASSGTSGTNEQFF; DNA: TGTGCCAGCAGTGGGACTAGCGGGACGAATGAGCAGTTCTTC
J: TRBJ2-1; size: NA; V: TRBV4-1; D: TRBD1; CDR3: CASSQGTGLNEQFF; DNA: TGCGCCAGCAGCCAAGGGACAGGGCTCAATGAGCAGTTCTTC
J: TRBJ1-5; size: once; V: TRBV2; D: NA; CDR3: CASSESPREPQHF; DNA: TGTGCCAGCAGCGAAAGCCCGAGGGAGCCCCAGCATTTT
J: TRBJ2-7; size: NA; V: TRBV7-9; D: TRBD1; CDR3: CASSSTGLEQYF; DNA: TGTGCCAGCAGCTCGACAGGGCTCGAGCAGTACTTC
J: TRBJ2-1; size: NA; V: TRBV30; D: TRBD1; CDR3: CAWSVQGLGEQFF; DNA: TGTGCCTGGAGTGTACAGGGGCTGGGTGAGCAGTTCTTC
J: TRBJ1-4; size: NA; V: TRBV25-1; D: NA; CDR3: CASGSGEKLFF; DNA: TGTGCCAGCGGATCAGGGGAAAAACTGTTTTTT
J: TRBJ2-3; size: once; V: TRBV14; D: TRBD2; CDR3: CASSQDLLADSTDTQYF; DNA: TGTGCCAGCAGCCAAGATTTACTAGCGGATAGCACAGATACGCAGTATTTT
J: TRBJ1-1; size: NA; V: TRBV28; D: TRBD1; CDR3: CASSPLKPGQGRVNTEAFF; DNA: TGTGCCAGCAGTCCTTTAAAACCGGGACAGGGGCGAGTGAACACTGAAGCTTTCTTT
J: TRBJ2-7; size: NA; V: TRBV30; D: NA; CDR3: CAWSQGFDYEQYF; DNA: TGTGCCTGGAGTCAGGGTTTCGACTACGAGCAGTACTTC
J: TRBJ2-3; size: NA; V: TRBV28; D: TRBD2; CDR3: CASVGGGTDTQYF; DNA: TGTGCCAGCGTCGGGGGGGGCACAGATACGCAGTATTTT
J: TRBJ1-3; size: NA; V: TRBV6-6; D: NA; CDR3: CASSYDRLSGNTIYF; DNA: TGTGCCAGCAGTTACGACAGACTCTCTGGAAACACCATATATTTT
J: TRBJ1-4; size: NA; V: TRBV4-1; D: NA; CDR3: CASSQDFGEPNEKLFF; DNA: TGCGCCAGCAGCCAAGATTTCGGGGAACCTAATGAAAAACTGTTTTTT
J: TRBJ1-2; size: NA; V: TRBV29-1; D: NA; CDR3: CSVERRDGSRYTF; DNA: TGCAGCGTTGAACGGAGAGACGGTAGCCGGTACACCTTC
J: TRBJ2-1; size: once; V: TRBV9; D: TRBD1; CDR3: CASSVATGGWDEQFF; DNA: TGTGCCAGCAGCGTAGCTACAGGGGGCTGGGATGAGCAGTTCTTC
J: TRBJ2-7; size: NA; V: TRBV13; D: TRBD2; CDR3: CASSPLRGGPYEQYF; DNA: TGTGCCAGCAGCCCCCTCCGGGGGGGCCCCTACGAGCAGTACTTC
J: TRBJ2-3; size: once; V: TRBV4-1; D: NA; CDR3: CASSQDPSADTQYF; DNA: TGCGCCAGCAGCCAAGATCCCAGCGCAGATACGCAGTATTTT
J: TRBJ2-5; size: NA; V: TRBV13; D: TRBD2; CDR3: CASSLGLAGGTETQYF; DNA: TGTGCCAGCAGCTTAGGGCTAGCGGGAGGGACAGAGACCCAGTACTTC
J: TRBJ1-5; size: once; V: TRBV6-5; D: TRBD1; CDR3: CASRGAGGTQPQHF; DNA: TGTGCCAGCAGAGGGGCAGGGGGGACTCAGCCCCAGCATTTT
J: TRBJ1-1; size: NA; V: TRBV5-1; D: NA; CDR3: CASSLALQGLNTEAFF; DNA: TGCGCCAGCAGCTTGGCCTTACAGGGTTTGAACACTGAAGCTTTCTTT
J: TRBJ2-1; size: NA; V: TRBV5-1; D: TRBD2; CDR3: CASSGGTSGGREQFF; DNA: TGCGCCAGCAGCGGAGGGACTAGCGGGGGTCGGGAGCAGTTCTTC
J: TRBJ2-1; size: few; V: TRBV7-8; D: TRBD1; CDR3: CASSVDRVNEQFF; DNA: TGTGCCAGCAGCGTGGACAGGGTCAATGAGCAGTTCTTC
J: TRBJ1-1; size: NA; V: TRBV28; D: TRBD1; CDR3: CASSSYRGGDGWAFF; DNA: TGTGCCAGCAGTTCGTACAGGGGGGGTGACGGGTGGGCTTTCTTT
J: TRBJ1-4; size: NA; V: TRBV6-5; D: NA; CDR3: CASRRTGEKLFF; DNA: TGTGCCAGCAGGAGGACTGGCGAAAAACTGTTTTTT
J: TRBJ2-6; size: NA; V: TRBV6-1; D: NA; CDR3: CASRQGISGANVLTF; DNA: TGTGCCAGCAGGCAGGGGATCTCTGGGGCCAACGTCCTGACTTTC
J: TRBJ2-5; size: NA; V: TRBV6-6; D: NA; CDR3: CASSYSVGETQYF; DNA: TGTGCCAGCAGTTACTCGGTCGGGGAGACCCAGTACTTC
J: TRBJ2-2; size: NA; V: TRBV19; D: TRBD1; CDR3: CASCQRGPSNTGELFF; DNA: TGTGCCAGTTGCCAAAGGGGGCCCTCGAACACCGGGGAGCTGTTTTTT
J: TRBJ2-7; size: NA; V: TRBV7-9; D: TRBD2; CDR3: CASSLGGSGGDYEQYF; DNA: TGTGCCAGCAGCTTAGGGGGCAGCGGGGGGGATTACGAGCAGTACTTC
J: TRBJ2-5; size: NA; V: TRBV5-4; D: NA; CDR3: CASSLGAGDRETQYF; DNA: TGTGCCAGCAGCCTCGGCGCAGGGGATAGGGAGACCCAGTACTTC
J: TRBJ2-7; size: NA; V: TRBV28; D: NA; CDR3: CASSVRGGGTGAAYEQYF; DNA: TGTGCCAGCAGTGTTAGAGGGGGCGGGACGGGGGCCGCCTACGAGCAGTACTTC
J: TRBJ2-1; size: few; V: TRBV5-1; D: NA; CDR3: CASSLRYSTYNEQFF; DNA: TGCGCCAGCAGCTTGCGTTACTCTACCTACAATGAGCAGTTCTTC
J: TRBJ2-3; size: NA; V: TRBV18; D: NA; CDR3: CASSTRTASTDTQYF; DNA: TGTGCCAGCTCAACAAGGACAGCAAGCACAGATACGCAGTATTTT
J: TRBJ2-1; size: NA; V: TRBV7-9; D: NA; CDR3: CASSSQQLLSSYNEQFF; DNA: TGTGCCAGCAGCTCTCAGCAACTACTGAGCTCCTACAATGAGCAGTTCTTC
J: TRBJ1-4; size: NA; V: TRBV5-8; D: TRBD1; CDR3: CASSFGTGNEKLFF; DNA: TGTGCCAGCAGCTTTGGGACAGGAAATGAAAAACTGTTTTTT
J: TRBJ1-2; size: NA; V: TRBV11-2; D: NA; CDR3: CASSSLANYGYTF; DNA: TGTGCCAGCAGCTCGCTAGCTAACTATGGCTACACCTTC
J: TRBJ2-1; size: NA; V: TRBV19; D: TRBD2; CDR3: CASSSMTSQNNEQFF; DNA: TGTGCCAGTAGTTCGATGACTAGCCAGAACAATGAGCAGTTCTTC
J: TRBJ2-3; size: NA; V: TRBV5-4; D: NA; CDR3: CASRLRGAIDTQYF; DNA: TGTGCCAGCCGCTTACGGGGGGCAATAGATACGCAGTATTTT
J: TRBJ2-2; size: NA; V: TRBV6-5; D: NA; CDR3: CASSYLGIQGTGELFF; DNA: TGTGCCAGCAGTTACCTTGGGATCCAGGGGACCGGGGAGCTGTTTTTT
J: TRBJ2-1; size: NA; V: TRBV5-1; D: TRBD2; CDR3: CASSGLAGENEQFF; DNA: TGCGCCAGCAGTGGACTAGCGGGGGAAAATGAGCAGTTCTTC
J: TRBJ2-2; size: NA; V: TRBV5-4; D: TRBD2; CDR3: CASSWASGGTGELFF; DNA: TGTGCCAGCAGCTGGGCTAGCGGAGGAACCGGGGAGCTGTTTTTT
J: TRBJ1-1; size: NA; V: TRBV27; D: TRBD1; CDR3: CASTAFGTGRNTEAFF; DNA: TGTGCCAGCACCGCCTTTGGGACAGGGCGGAACACTGAAGCTTTCTTT
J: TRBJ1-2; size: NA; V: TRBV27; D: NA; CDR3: CASGGPNRGGYTF; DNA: TGTGCCAGCGGGGGCCCCAACAGAGGTGGCTACACCTTC
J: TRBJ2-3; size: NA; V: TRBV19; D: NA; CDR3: CASSGRDIGTDTQYF; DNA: TGTGCCAGTAGTGGACGGGACATCGGCACAGATACGCAGTATTTT
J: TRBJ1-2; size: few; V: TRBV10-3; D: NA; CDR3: CAISESQQVYGYTF; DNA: TGTGCCATCAGTGAGTCGCAACAGGTCTATGGCTACACCTTC
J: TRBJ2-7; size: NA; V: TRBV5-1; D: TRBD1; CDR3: CAGSLWSVGQGFEQYF; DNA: TGCGCCGGCAGCTTGTGGTCAGTGGGACAGGGTTTCGAGCAGTACTTC
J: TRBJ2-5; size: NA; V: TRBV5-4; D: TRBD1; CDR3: CASSSPGQGQETQYF; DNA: TGTGCCAGCAGCTCGCCGGGACAGGGACAAGAGACCCAGTACTTC
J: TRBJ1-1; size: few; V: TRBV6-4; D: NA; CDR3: CASSEAVRTEAFF; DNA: TGTGCCAGCAGTGAGGCAGTCCGCACTGAAGCTTTCTTT
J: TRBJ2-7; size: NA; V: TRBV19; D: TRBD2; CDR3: CASSIVGAPSGIEQYF; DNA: TGTGCCAGTAGTATTGTCGGGGCCCCTAGCGGGATCGAGCAGTACTTC